Each of the 10 T cell receptor beta chains below was sequenced from the same sample in a study of Ad26.COV2.S vaccination and SARS-CoV-2 variants. As for treatment: about 20 received Ad26.COV2.S at low or high dose, single or two shots; about 5 received placebo; per-sample allocation not given. Samples analyzed were those drawn on day 63 after the first vaccine or placebo injection. Clones were read by immunoSEQ multiplex PCR, and TCRdb kept only the in-frame ones, dropping some. The sample contains approximately 480,000 clones, 87% of which appear only once. Sequencing used peripheral blood, obtained in a trial of Ad26.COV2.S vaccine versus placebo. The receptors shown here come from a person between 18 and 59 years old who received the Ad26.COV2.S COVID-19 vaccine or a placebo.

This rearrangement joins TRBV7-2 to TRBJ2-7; D possibly uses TRBD1 or TRBD2 (5 bases each). V lost 5 bases, J lost 0 bases, and 11 bases lay in between. CDR1 and CDR2 (germline): SGHTA, FQGNSA. The CDR3 has 14 residues. The CDR3 loop reads CASSIGTASYEQYF. CDR3 nucleotides: TGTGCCAGCAGCATCGGGACCGCCTCCTACGAGCAGTACTTC.

This chain connects TRBV19 to TRBJ2-1, with D unresolved. Between the trimmed V and J ends, which lost 1 base and 10 bases, there was a span of 8 bases. Germline CDR1 reads LNHDA; CDR2 reads SQIVND (reference sequence). This CDR3 has 12 amino acids. The CDR3 DNA is TGTGCCAGTAGTATAGGCGGCTACGAGCAGTTCTTC. It is translated as CASSIGGYEQFF. Based on the CDR3 plus reference TRBV19 and TRBJ2-1, the full variable domain is DGGITQSPKYLFRKEGQNVTLSCEQNLNHDAMYWYRQDPGQGLRLIYYSQIVNDFQKGDIAEGYSVSREKKESFPLTVTSAQKNPTAFYLCASSIGGYEQFFGPGTRLTVL.

This sequence joins TRBV7-3 and TRBJ2-1; D may be TRBD2 (6 bases). The germline V gene has CDR1 SGHTA and CDR2 FQGTGA. The ends were cut back, 7 bases at V and 6 bases at J, with 13 bases in the middle. This CDR3 is built from 13 residues. The CDR3: CASTTLATNEQFF. For the CDR3, the DNA is TGTGCCAGCACCACGCTAGCGACCAATGAGCAGTTCTTC.

This chain uses TRBV20-1 with TRBJ2-5; D uncertain. V lost 2 bases to trimming and J lost 0 bases, with 1 base between them. The germline V gene encodes CDR1 DFQATT and CDR2 SNEGSKA (reference sequence). The CDR3 is 11 residues long. The CDR3 DNA follows: TGCAGTGCTAGATACCAAGAGACCCAGTACTTC. This codes for CSARYQETQYF.

This clone has only a few counts. The V call is TRBV6-5, the J call TRBJ2-5; 7 bases match TRBD1. The germline CDR1 and CDR2 sequences are MNHEY and SVGAGI. The CDR3 has 14 residues. V lost 6 bases and J lost 7; bases outside the gene matches: 11. In nucleotides, the CDR3 is TGTGCCAGCAGGGGGACAGAACTTGTTGGGACCCAGTACTTC. This gives the protein CASRGTELVGTQYF.

This chain links TRBV18 with TRBJ2-5, with 11 nucleotides matching TRBD2. This CDR3 has 17 amino acids. Germline assignment: CDR1 KGHSH and CDR2 LQKENI. V lost 3 bases to trimming and J lost 5 bases; unmatched junction nucleotides: 11. The CDR3 nucleotides read TGTGCCAGCTCACCCTCGAATAGCGGGAGGGCCGCGGAGACCCAGTACTTC. Its protein product is CASSPSNSGRAAETQYF.

The table lists this clone with a few counts. The rearrangement links TRBV27 to TRBJ2-7; the D gene is possibly TRBD2 (6 bases). The CDR3 runs 14 residues. V shed 3 bases and J shed 5 bases, with 14 bases lying between them. The V gene's germline CDR1 is MNHEY and CDR2 SMNVEV (reference sequence). The CDR3 loop is CASSFGPAGNEQYF. In DNA, the CDR3 is TGTGCCAGCAGTTTTGGCCCGGCGGGAAACGAGCAGTACTTC.

In this sample, this clone turned up a few times. The chain couples TRBV7-2 to TRBJ2-7, with unresolved D. V was shortened by 5 bases and J by 2 bases, with 10 bases between the two germline ends. The CDR3 is 13 residues long. In germline, CDR1 is SGHTA, CDR2 FQGNSA. The CDR3 region is CASSKDDAYEQYF. The CDR3, as DNA: TGTGCCAGCAGCAAGGACGACGCCTACGAGCAGTACTTC.

This chain uses TRBV7-2 with TRBJ2-7, with D perhaps assigned TRBD1 or TRBD2 (5 bases each). Germline CDR1 and CDR2: SGHTA and FQGNSA. The CDR3 length is 16 residues. V was trimmed by 0 bases and J by 1 base, leaving 13 bases between them. The CDR3 sequence: CASSLAGALGSYEQYF. The CDR3 coding sequence is TGTGCCAGCAGCTTAGCCGGGGCCCTGGGATCCTACGAGCAGTACTTC.

The chain couples TRBV6-8 to TRBJ2-1; D is unresolved. Trimming pared 0 bases from V and 0 bases from J, leaving 6 bases between. The CDR3 is 15 residues long. In germline, CDR1 is MNHGY, CDR2 SAAAGT. The CDR3 DNA is TGTGCCAGCAGTTACTCGTCTAGCTCCTACAATGAGCAGTTCTTC. Translated: CASSYSSSSYNEQFF.